The clone carrying this TCR beta chain was found a few times. The sample originates from a study of early T cells in non-severe SARS-CoV-2 infection. TCRdb re-derived calls from the 5' RACE reads in MiXCR, one entry per CDR3 protein. The table has approximately 46,000 distinct CDR3 sequences, roughly 6% seen once. Sequenced input: whole blood. The receptor was derived from an adult who was a healthcare worker with PCR-confirmed SARS-CoV-2 infection or an uninfected control (not recorded which).

Here the CDR3 reads CASSPPRGTSYNEQFF. The CDR3 DNA reads as TGTGCCAGCTCACCTCCTCGGGGGACTTCATACAATGAGCAGTTCTTC. This rearrangement joins TRBV18 to TRBJ2-1; D may be TRBD2 (6 bases). Trimming shortened V by 3 bases and J by 4 bases, and 16 bases separated the two germline ends. Per germline, CDR1 KGHSH and CDR2 LQKENI. The CDR3 has 16 residues. Using reference TRBV18 and TRBJ2-1 for the parts outside the CDR3, the full variable domain is NAGVMQNPRHLVRRRGQEARLRCSPMKGHSHVYWYRQLPEEGLKFMVYLQKENIIDESGMPKERFSAEFPKEGPSILRIQQVVRGDSAAYFCASSPPRGTSYNEQFFGPGTRLTVL.